Listed below are T cell receptor beta chains from one sample, sequenced in a study of blood T cell repertoires in COVID-19. Produced via immunoSEQ multiplex PCR; TCRdb's table is partial and in-frame only. The table lists over 100,000 clones, about 79% of them singletons. Specimen: peripheral blood. Receptors were obtained from a woman older than 75 with acute or convalescent COVID-19. The CDR3 runs from the conserved cysteine through the conserved F or W. The D gene is left open where the match is weak.

v_call: TRBV18
j_call: TRBJ2-1
d_call: NA
cdr3_nt: TGTGCCAGCTCACCACCGAGTTGGGGAGCTCTCTCCTACAATGAGCAGTTCTTC
cdr3_aa: CASSPPSWGALSYNEQFF

v_call: TRBV5-1
j_call: TRBJ1-1
d_call: TRBD1
cdr3_nt: TGCGCCAGCAGCTTGGGGACAGGGGACACTGAAGCTTTCTTT
cdr3_aa: CASSLGTGDTEAFF

v_call: TRBV4-3
j_call: TRBJ2-3
d_call: TRBD2
cdr3_nt: TGCGCCAGCAGCCAAGATACTAGCGGCACAGATACGCAGTATTTT
cdr3_aa: CASSQDTSGTDTQYF

v_call: TRBV9
j_call: TRBJ2-7
d_call: TRBD1
cdr3_nt: TGTGCCAGCAGCGTCTCCGGGACAGGGGATGTCTACGAGCAGTACTTC
cdr3_aa: CASSVSGTGDVYEQYF

v_call: TRBV4-1
j_call: TRBJ2-3
d_call: NA
cdr3_nt: TGCGCCAGCAGTCTGGCGGGGACAGATACGCAGTATTTT
cdr3_aa: CASSLAGTDTQYF

v_call: TRBV27
j_call: TRBJ2-4
d_call: NA
cdr3_nt: TGTGCCAGCAGTCTAACTAGGTATGAAAACATTCAGTACTTC
cdr3_aa: CASSLTRYENIQYF

v_call: TRBV30
j_call: TRBJ2-7
d_call: NA
cdr3_nt: TGTGCCTGGGGCGAGGCTCTGGGCGAGCAGTACTTC
cdr3_aa: CAWGEALGEQYF

v_call: TRBV5-4
j_call: TRBJ1-4
d_call: NA
cdr3_nt: TGTGCCAGCAGCCGATCCGGGGGGGTGGGAGAAAAACTGTTTTTT
cdr3_aa: CASSRSGGVGEKLFF

v_call: TRBV5-5
j_call: TRBJ1-6
d_call: NA
cdr3_nt: TGTGCCAGCAGTAATTCCCACACGGGGAGCAGTTCACCCCTCCACTTT
cdr3_aa: CASSNSHTGSSSPLHF

v_call: TRBV19
j_call: TRBJ1-4
d_call: TRBD1
cdr3_nt: TGTGCCAGTAGTAACAGGGGGCTGAGTGAAAAACTGTTTTTT
cdr3_aa: CASSNRGLSEKLFF

v_call: TRBV28
j_call: TRBJ2-7
d_call: TRBD1
cdr3_nt: TGTGCCAGCACCAGTGGGGGACAGGGAAATTTAGAGCAGTACTTC
cdr3_aa: CASTSGGQGNLEQYF

v_call: TRBV11-3
j_call: TRBJ1-5
d_call: NA
cdr3_nt: TGTGCCAGCAGCTTAGACTGGGGGAGGTATCAGCCCCAGCATTTT
cdr3_aa: CASSLDWGRYQPQHF